The present T cell receptor (beta chain) was sequenced within a study of T cell repertoires in cytomegalovirus infection (dated by TCRdb to between 2019 and 2020). For the study in its entirety: Alongside well-studied HLA-B-restricted epitopes, the peptide stimulations were aimed at recently identified HLA-C-restricted CMV epitopes, whose presentation resists viral immunomodulation. The HLA type of each donor mattered for the analysis, because public TCR beta signatures pointed to carriage of CMV infection along with the matching HLA type. Results and caveats for the whole study, not just this receptor: In the ex vivo response, HLA-C-restricted CMV-specific TCR beta clonotypes were dominant, and in two of eight donors the single most frequent clonotype came from this HLA-C-restricted group. Carriers of CMV infection plus the relevant HLA type were discriminated by the cumulative frequency of public TCR beta family members in the study cohort and in an independent roughly 340-donor cohort.

Sequencing instrument: Illumina HiSeq 1500. In TCRdb, the public reads were trimmed at Q25 with fastp and aligned with MiXCR, with productive beta chains retained. For every CDR3 protein sequence, its rows merge into one entry that carries the most common genes and DNA. This sample gives under 500,000 distinct CDR3 sequences in total; roughly 46% of them show up just once. 40% to 50% of the sample goes to the ten largest clones. What this sample's treatment or condition label stands for: in vitro stimulation with specific CMV peptide epitopes to enrich CMV-specific T cells. Remarks on this clonotype: Its antigen is still unknown. Base quality data are lacking; no much larger clone is found one base away.

CDR1 and CDR2, per the germline V gene (reference sequence), are LNHDA and SQIVND. The CDR3 covers 13 residues, taking in both the cysteine and the phenylalanine. Here the CDR3 DNA is all that survives: 39 bases in frame from base 1. V loses 2 bases, J loses 9 bases, and the germline ends lie 11 bases apart. The receptor's source is a human donor in good health (CMV status not recorded). Some clones in this sample may be carry-over from other donors' samples. Material: cultured PBMCs, obtained from culture after CMV antigen stimulation. Recombination joined TRBV19 with TRBJ2-1; 5 matching bases give a weak D call of TRBD2. The DNA sequence is TGTGCCAGTAGTATATCCCCCAGCGGTGAGCAGTTCTTC. It translates as CASSISPSGEQFF.